The clone carrying this TCR beta chain was picked up a small number of times. This sample stems from a study of blood T cell repertoires in COVID-19. Study at large: In each case, the material was cDNA or gDNA derived from T cells, B-cell-depleted T cells, or PBMCs.

Repertoires were generated with immunoSEQ multiplex PCR, while TCRdb's copy carries only in-frame clones and drops some. Of roughly 200,000 clones listed, roughly four fifths are singletons. What was sequenced was peripheral blood. The sequence came from a man aged 45-65 years with active or convalescent COVID-19.

CDR3 amino acids: CASSPAGLAGTGEQYF. The CDR3 DNA sequence: TGTGCCAGCTCACCAGCCGGACTAGCGGGGACGGGGGAGCAGTACTTC. This rearrangement joins TRBV18 to TRBJ2-7, with TRBD2 matching 12 bases. This CDR3 contains 16 residues. The V segment lost 2 bases and the J segment 7 bases; nucleotides outside the gene matches: 9. Germline lookup yields CDR1 KGHSH and CDR2 LQKENI.